The text below deals with one T cell receptor (beta chain). Profiled with immunoSEQ multiplex PCR; TCRdb holds only in-frame clones, not every one. Among about 980,000 clones listed, 76% were seen once. V was shortened by 7 bases and J by 8 bases, with 15 bases between the two germline ends. The CDR3 has 14 amino acids. Germline CDR1 reads SGHAT; CDR2 reads FQNNGV. Adult Caucasians living in Nashville, Tennessee made up all of the donors. These data belong to a study of shared clonotypes between healthy human individuals. This receptor was obtained from a young man in good health. The chain combines TRBV11-2 with TRBJ1-6; D call uncertain. The sequencing input was memory CD4+ T cells sorted from blood. Subset defined: CD45RA-negative fraction. The CDR3 here is CASTTTGIHSPLHF. CDR3 bases: TGTGCCAGCACAACTACGGGGATACATTCACCCCTCCACTTT.